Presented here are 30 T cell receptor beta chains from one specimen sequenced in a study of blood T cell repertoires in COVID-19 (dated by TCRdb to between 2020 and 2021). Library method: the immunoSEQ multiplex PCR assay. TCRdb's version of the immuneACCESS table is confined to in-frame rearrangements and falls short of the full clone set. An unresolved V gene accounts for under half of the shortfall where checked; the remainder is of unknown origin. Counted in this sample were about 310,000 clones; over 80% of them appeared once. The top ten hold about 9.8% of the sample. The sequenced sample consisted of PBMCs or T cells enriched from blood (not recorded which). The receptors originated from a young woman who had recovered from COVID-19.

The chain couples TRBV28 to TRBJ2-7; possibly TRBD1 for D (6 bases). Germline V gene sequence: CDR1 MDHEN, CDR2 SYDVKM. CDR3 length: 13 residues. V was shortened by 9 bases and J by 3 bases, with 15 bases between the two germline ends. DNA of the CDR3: TGTGCCAGTCTCCAGGGGAATCACTACGAGCAGTACTTC. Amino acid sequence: CASLQGNHYEQYF.

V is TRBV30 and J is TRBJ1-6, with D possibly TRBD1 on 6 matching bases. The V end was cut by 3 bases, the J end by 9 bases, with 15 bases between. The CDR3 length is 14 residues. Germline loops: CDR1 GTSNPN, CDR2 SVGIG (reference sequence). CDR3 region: CAWSERGGSSPLHF. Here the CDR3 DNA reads TGTGCCTGGAGCGAACGAGGGGGTAGTTCACCCCTCCACTTT.

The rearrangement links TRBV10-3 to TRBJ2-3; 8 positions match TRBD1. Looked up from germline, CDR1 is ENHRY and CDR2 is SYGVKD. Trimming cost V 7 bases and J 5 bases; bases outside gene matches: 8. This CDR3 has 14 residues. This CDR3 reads CAINNPDREDTQYF. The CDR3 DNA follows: TGTGCCATCAATAACCCGGACAGGGAAGATACGCAGTATTTT.

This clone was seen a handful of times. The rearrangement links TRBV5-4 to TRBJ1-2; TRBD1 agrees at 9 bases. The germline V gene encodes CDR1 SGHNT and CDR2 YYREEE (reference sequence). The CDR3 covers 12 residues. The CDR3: CTTGTGNYGYTF. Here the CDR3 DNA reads TGTACCACCGGGACAGGGAACTATGGCTACACCTTC.

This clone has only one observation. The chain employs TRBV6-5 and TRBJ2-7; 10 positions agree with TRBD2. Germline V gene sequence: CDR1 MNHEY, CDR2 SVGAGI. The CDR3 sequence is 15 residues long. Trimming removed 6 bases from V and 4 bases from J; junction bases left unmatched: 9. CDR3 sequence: CASRIYGTSEYEQYF. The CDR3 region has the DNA TGTGCCAGCAGAATTTACGGGACTAGCGAGTACGAGCAGTACTTC.

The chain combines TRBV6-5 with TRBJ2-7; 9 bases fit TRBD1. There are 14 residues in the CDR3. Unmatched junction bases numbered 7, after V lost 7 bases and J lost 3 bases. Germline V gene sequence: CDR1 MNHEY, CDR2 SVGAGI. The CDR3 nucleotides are TGTGCCAGCACGAGGGACAGGGCAAACTACGAGCAGTACTTC. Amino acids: CASTRDRANYEQYF.

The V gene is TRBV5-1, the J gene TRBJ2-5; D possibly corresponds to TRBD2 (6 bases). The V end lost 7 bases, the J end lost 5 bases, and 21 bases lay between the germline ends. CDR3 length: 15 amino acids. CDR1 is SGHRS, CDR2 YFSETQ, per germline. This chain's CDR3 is CASRGSATPGETQYF. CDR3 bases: TGCGCCAGCCGGGGGAGCGCCACCCCTGGGGAGACCCAGTACTTC.

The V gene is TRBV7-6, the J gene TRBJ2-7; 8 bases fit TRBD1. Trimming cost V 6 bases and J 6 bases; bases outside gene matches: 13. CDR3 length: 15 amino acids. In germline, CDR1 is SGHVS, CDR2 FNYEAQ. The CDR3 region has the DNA TGTGCCAGCAGTCCCCAGACAGGGGCCTCGGGCGAGCAGTACTTC. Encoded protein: CASSPQTGASGEQYF.

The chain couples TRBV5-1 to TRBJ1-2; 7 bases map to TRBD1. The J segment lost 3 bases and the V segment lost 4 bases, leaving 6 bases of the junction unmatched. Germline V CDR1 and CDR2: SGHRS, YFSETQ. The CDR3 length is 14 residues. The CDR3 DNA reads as TGCGCCAGCAGCCCCATAGGACAGGACTATGGCTACACCTTC. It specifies CASSPIGQDYGYTF.

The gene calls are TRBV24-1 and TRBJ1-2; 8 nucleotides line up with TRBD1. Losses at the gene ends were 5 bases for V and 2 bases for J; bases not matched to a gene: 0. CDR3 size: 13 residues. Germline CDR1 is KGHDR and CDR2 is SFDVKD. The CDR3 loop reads CATSGDRNYGYTF. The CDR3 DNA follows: TGTGCCACCAGTGGGGACAGGAACTATGGCTACACCTTC.

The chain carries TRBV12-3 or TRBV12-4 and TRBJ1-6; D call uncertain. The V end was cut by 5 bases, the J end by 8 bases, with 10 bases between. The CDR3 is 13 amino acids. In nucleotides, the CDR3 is TGTGCCAGCAGTGAGGTCCCGGATTCACCCCTCCACTTT. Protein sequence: CASSEVPDSPLHF.

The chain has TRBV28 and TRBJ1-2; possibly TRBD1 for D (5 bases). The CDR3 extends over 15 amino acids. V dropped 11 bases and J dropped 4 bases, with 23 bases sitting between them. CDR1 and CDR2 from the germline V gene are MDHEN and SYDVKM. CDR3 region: CAVRRARGTSYGYTF. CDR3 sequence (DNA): TGTGCCGTACGAAGGGCGAGAGGGACTAGCTATGGCTACACCTTC.

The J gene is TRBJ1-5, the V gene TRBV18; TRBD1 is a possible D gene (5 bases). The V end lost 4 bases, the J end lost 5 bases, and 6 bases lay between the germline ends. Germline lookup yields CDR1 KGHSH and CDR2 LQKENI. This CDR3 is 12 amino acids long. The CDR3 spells CASSQGDQPQHF. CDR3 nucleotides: TGTGCCAGCTCACAAGGGGATCAGCCCCAGCATTTT. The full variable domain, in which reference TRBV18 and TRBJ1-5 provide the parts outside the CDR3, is NAGVMQNPRHLVRRRGQEARLRCSPMKGHSHVYWYRQLPEEGLKFMVYLQKENIIDESGMPKERFSAEFPKEGPSILRIQQVVRGDSAAYFCASSQGDQPQHFGDGTRLSIL.

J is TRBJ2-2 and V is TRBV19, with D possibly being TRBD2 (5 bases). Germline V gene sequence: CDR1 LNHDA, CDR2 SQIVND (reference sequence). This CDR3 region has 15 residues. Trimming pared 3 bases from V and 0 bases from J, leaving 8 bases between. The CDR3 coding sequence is TGTGCCAGTAGTATGAGCGGTGCGAACACCGGGGAGCTGTTTTTT. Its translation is CASSMSGANTGELFF.

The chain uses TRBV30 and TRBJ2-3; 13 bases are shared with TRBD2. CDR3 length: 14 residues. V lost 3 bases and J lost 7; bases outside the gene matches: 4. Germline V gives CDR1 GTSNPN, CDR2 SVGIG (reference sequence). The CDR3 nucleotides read TGTGCCTGGAGACTAGCGGGGGGGCCGAATACGCAGTATTTT. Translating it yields CAWRLAGGPNTQYF.

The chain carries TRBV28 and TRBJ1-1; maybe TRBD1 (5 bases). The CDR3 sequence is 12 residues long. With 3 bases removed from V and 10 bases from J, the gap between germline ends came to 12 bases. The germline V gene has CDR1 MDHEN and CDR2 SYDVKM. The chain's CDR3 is CASSLVGGGAFF. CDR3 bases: TGTGCCAGCAGTTTGGTGGGGGGTGGAGCTTTCTTT. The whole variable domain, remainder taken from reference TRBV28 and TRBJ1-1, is DVKVTQSSRYLVKRTGEKVFLECVQDMDHENMFWYRQDPGLGLRLIYFSYDVKMKEKGDIPEGYSVSREKKERFSLILESASTNQTSMYLCASSLVGGGAFFGQGTRLTVV.

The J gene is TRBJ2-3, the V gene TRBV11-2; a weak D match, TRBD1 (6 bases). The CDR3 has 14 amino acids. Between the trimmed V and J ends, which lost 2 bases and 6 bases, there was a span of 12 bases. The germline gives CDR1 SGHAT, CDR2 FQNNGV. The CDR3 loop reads CASSLMGHRDTQYF. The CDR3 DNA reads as TGTGCCAGCAGCTTAATGGGACACCGGGATACGCAGTATTTT.

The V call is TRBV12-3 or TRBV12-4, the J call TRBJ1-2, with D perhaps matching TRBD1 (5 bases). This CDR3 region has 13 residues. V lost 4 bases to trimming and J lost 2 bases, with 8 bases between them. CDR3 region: CASSSRANYGYTF. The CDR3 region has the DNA TGTGCCAGCAGTTCCAGGGCCAACTATGGCTACACCTTC.

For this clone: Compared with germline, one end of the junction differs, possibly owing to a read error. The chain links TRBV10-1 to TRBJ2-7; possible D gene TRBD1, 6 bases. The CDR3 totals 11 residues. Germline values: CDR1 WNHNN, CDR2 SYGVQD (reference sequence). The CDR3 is CASRGKGHREF. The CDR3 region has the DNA TGCGCCAGCAGGGGGAAGGGACATCGCGAATTC.

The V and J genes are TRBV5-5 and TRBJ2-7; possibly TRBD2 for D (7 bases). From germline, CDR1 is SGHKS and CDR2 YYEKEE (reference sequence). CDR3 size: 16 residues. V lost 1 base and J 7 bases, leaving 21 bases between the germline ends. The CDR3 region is CASSLIGRGRGIEQYF. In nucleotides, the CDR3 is TGTGCCAGCAGCTTGATCGGGCGGGGGAGGGGGATTGAGCAGTACTTC.

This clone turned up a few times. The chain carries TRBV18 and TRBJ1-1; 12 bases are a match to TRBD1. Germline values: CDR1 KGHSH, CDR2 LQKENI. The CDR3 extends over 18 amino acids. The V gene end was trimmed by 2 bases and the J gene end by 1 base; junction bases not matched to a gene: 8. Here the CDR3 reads CASSPTSGTGGPNTEAFF. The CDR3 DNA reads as TGTGCCAGCTCACCAACATCCGGGACAGGGGGCCCGAACACTGAAGCTTTCTTT.

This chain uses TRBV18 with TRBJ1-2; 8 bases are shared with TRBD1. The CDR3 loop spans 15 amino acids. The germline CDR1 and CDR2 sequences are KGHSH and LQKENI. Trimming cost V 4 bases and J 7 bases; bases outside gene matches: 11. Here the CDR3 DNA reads TGTGCCAGCTCACAATCTTGGACAGGGCACGGTGGCTACACCTTC. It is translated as CASSQSWTGHGGYTF.

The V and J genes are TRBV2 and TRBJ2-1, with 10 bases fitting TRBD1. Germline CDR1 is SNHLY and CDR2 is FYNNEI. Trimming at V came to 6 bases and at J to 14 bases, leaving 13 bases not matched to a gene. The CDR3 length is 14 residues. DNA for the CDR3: TGTGCCAGCAGCATACCCGGGACAGGGGAAGGGGAGTTCTTC. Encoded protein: CASSIPGTGEGEFF.

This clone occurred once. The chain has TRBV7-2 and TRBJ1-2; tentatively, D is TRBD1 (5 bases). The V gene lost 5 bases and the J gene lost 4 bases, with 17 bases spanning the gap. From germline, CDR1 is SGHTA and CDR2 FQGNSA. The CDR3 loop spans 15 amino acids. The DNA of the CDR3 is TGTGCCAGCAGCCACGGGGGAGGGTATGGCTATGGCTACACCTTC. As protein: CASSHGGGYGYGYTF. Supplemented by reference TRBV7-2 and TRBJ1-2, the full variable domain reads GAGVSQSPSNKVTEKGKDVELRCDPISGHTALYWYRQSLGQGLEFLIYFQGNSAPDKSGLPSDRFSAERTGGSVSTLTIQRTQQEDSAVYLCASSHGGGYGYGYTFGSGTRLTVV.

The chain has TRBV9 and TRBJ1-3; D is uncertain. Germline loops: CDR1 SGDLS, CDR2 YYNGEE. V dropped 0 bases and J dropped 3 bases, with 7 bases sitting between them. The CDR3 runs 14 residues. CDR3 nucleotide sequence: TGTGCCAGCAGCGTAGGAGGGTTTGGAAACACCATATATTTT. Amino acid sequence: CASSVGGFGNTIYF.

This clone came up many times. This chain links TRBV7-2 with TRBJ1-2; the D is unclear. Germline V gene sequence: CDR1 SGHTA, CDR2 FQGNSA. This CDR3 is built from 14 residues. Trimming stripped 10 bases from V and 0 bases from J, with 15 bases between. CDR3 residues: CATLPGRANYGYTF. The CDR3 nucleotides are TGTGCCACCCTTCCCGGGAGGGCTAACTATGGCTACACCTTC.

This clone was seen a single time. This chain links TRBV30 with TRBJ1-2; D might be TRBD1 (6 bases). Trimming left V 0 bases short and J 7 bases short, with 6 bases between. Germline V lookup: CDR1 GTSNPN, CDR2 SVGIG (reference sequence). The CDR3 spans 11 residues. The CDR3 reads CAWSVGGGYTF. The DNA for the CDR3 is TGTGCCTGGAGTGTAGGGGGTGGCTACACCTTC.

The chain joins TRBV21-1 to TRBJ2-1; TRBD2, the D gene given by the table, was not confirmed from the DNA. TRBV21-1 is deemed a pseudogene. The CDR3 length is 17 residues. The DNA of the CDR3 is TGTGCCAGCAGCCAGATGGAGCGGGCCCAAACCTACAATGAGCAGTTCTTC. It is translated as CASSQMERAQTYNEQFF.

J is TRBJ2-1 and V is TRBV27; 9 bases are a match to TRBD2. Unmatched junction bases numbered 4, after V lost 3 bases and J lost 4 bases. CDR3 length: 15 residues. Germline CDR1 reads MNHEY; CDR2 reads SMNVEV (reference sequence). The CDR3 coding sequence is TGTGCCAGCAGTTTGGCTAGCGGGACATACAATGAGCAGTTCTTC. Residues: CASSLASGTYNEQFF.

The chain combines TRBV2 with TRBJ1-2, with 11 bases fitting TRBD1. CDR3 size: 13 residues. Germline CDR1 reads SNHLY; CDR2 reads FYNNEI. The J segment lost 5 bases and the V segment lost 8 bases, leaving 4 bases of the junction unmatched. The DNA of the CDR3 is TGTGCCAGCGCCGGGACAGGGGGATATGGCTACACCTTC. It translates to CASAGTGGYGYTF.